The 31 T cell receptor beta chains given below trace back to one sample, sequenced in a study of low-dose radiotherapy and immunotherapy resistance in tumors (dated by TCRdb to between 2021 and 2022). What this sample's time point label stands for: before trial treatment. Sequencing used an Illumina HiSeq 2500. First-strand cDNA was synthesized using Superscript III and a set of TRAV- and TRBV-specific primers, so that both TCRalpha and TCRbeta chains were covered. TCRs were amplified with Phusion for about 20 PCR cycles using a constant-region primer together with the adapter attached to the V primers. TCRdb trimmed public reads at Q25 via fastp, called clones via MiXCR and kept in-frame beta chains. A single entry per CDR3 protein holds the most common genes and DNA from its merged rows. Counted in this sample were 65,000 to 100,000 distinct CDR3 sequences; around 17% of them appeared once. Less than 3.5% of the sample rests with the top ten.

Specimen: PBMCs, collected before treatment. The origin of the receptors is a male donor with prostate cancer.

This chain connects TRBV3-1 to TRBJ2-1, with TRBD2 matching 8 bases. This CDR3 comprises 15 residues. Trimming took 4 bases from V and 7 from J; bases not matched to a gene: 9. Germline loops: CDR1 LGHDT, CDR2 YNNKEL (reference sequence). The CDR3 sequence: CASSPSLAGLNEQFF. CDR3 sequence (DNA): TGTGCCAGCAGCCCATCCCTAGCGGGTCTAAATGAGCAGTTCTTC.

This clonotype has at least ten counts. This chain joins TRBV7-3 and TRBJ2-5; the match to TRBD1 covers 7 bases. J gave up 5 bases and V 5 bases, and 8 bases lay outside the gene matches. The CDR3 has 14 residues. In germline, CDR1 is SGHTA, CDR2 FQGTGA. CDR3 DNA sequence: TGTGCCAGCAGCAAACAGGGGTCTGGGGAGACCCAGTACTTC. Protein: CASSKQGSGETQYF.

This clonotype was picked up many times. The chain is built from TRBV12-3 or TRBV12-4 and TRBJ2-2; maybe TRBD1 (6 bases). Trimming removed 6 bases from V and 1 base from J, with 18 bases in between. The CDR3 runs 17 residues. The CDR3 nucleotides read TGTGCCAGCAGGGCTCTCCGACAGGCGGGGAACACCGGGGAGCTGTTTTTT. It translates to CASRALRQAGNTGELFF.

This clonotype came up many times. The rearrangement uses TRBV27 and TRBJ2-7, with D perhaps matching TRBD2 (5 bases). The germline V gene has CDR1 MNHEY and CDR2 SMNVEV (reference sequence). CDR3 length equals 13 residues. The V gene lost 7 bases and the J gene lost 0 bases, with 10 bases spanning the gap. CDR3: CASMPGSSYEQYF. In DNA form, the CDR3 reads TGTGCCAGCATGCCGGGGAGCTCCTACGAGCAGTACTTC.

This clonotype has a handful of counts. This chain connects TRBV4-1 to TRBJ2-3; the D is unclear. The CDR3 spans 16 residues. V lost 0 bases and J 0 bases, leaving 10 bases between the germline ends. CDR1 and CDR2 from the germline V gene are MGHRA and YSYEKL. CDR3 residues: CASSQESGVSTDTQYF. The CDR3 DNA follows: TGCGCCAGCAGCCAAGAATCCGGCGTAAGCACAGATACGCAGTATTTT.

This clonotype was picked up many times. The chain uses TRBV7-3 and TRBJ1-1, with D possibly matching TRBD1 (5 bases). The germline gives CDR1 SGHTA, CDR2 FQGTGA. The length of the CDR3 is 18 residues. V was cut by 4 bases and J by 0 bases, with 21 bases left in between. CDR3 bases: TGTGCCAGCAGCTCCGACCCACGGGGCTTGGGGATGAACACTGAAGCTTTCTTT. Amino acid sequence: CASSSDPRGLGMNTEAFF.

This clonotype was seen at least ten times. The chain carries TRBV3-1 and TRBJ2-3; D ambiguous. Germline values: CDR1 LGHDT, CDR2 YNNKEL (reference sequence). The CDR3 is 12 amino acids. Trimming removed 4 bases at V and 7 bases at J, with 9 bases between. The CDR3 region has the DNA TGTGCCAGCAGCCCTGTAGGGAATACGCAGTATTTT. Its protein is CASSPVGNTQYF.

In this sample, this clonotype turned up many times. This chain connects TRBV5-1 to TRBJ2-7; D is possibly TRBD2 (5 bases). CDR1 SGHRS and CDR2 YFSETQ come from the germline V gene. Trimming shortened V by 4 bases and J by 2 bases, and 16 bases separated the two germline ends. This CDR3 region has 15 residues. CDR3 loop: CASSRYEFGAYEQYF. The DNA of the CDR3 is TGCGCCAGCAGCCGGTACGAATTCGGGGCCTACGAGCAGTACTTC. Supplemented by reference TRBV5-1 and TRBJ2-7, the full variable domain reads KAGVTQTPRYLIKTRGQQVTLSCSPISGHRSVSWYQQTPGQGLQFLFEYFSETQRNKGNFPGRFSGRQFSNSRSEMNVSTLELGDSALYLCASSRYEFGAYEQYFGPGTRLTVT.

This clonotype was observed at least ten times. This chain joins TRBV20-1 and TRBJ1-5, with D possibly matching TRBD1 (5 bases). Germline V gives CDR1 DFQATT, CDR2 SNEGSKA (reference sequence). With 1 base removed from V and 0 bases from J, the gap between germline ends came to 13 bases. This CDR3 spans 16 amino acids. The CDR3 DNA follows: TGCAGTGCTAGAGTTTCAGGGAGCGGTAGCAATCAGCCCCAGCATTTT. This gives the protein CSARVSGSGSNQPQHF.

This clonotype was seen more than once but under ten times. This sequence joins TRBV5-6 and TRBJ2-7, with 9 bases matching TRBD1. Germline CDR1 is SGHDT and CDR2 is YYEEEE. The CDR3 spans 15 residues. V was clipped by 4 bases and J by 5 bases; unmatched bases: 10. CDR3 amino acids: CASSQSLDRGHEQYF. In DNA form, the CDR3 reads TGTGCCAGCAGCCAGAGTCTGGACAGGGGACACGAGCAGTACTTC.

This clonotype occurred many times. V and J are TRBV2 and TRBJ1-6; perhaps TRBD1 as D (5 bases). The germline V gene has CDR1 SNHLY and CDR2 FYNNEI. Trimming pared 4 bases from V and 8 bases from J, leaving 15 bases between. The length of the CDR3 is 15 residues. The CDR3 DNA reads TGTGCCAGCAGTGTTTCTGGGGCGGTGGATTCACCCCTCCACTTT. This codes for CASSVSGAVDSPLHF.

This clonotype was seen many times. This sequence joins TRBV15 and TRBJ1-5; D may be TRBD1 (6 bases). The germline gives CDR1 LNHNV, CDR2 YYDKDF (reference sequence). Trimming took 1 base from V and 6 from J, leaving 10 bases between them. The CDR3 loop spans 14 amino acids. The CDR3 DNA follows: TGTGCCACCAGCAGAGTCACAGGGAGTCAGCCCCAGCATTTT. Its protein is CATSRVTGSQPQHF.

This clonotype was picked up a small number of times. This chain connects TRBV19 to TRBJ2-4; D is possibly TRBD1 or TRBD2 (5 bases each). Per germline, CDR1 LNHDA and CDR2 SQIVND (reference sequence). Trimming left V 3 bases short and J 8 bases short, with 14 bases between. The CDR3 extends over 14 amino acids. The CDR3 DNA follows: TGTGCCAGTAGTATCGCCCAGGGCGGGTACATTCAGTACTTC. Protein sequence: CASSIAQGGYIQYF.

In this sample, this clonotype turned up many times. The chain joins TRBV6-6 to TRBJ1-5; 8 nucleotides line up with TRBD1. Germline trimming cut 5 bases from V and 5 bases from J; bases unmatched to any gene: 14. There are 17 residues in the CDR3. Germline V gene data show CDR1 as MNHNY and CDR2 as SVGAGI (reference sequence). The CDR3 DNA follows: TGTGCCAGCAGTCCTTTTTCGACAGGGGCGAGAGATCAGCCCCAGCATTTT. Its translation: CASSPFSTGARDQPQHF.

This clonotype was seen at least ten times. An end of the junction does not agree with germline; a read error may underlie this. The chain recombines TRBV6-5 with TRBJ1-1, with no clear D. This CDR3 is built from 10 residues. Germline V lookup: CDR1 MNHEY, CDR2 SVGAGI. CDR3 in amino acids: CASSEATSAF. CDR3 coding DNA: TGTGCCAGCAGTGAAGCTACATCCGCCTTT.

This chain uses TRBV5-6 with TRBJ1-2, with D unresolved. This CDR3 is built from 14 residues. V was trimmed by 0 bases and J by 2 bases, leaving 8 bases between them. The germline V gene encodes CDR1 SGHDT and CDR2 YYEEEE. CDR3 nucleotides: TGTGCCAGCAGCTTGGAAGGGATAAACTATGGCTACACCTTC. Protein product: CASSLEGINYGYTF.

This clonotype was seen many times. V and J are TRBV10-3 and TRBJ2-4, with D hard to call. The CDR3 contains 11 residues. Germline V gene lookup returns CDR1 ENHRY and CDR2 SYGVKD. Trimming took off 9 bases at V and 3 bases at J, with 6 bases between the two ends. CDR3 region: CAIGSKNIQYF. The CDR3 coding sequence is TGTGCCATTGGTAGCAAAAACATTCAGTACTTC.

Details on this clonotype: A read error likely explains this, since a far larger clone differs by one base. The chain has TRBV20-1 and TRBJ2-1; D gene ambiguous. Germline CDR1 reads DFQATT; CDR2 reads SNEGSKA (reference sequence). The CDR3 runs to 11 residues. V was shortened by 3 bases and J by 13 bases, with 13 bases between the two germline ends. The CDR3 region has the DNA TGCAGTGCTAGCCCCAAAGAGACCCAGTTCTTC. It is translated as CSASPKETQFF.

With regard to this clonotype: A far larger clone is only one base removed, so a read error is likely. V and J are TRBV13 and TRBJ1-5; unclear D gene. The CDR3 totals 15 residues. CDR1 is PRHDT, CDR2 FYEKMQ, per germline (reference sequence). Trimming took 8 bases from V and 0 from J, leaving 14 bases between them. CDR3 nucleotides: TGTGCCAGCCGTCAGACGGCTTATAGCAATCAGCCCCAGCATTTT. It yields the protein CASRQTAYSNQPQHF.

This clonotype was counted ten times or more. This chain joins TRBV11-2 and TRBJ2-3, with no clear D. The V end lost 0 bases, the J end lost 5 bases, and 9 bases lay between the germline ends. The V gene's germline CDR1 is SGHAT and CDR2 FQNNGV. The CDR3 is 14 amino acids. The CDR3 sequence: CASSLDRWVDTQYF. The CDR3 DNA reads TGTGCCAGCAGCTTAGATCGTTGGGTAGATACGCAGTATTTT.

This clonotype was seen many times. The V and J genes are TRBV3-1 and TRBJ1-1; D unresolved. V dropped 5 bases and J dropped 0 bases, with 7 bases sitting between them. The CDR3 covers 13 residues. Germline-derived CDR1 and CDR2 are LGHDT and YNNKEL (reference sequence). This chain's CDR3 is CASSSQMNTEAFF. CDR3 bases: TGTGCCAGCAGCTCACAGATGAACACTGAAGCTTTCTTT.

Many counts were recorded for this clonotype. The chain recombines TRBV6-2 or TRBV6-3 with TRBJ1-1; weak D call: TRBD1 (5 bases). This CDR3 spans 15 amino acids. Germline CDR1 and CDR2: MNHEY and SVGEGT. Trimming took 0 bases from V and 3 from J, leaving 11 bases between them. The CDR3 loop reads CASSYSKRGHTEAFF. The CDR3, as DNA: TGTGCCAGCAGTTACTCGAAGAGGGGACACACTGAAGCTTTCTTT.

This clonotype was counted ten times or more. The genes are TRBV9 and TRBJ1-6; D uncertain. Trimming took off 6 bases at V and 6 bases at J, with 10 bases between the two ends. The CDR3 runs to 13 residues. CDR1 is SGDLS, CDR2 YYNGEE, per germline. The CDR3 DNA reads TGTGCCAGCACGGCTGCGTTTAATTCACCCCTCCACTTT. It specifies CASTAAFNSPLHF.

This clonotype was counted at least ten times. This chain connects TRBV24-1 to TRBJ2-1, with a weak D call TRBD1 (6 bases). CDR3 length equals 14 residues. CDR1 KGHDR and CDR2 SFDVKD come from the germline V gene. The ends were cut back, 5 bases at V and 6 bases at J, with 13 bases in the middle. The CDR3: CATSVGGAGNEQFF. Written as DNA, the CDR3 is TGTGCCACCAGTGTTGGGGGCGCGGGCAATGAGCAGTTCTTC.

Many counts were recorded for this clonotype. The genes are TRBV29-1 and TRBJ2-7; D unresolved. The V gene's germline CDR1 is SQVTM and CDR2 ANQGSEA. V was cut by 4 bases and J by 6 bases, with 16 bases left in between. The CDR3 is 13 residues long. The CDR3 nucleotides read TGCAGCGTTGTAGTAGAATCTCTGGGCGAGCAGTACTTC. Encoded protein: CSVVVESLGEQYF.

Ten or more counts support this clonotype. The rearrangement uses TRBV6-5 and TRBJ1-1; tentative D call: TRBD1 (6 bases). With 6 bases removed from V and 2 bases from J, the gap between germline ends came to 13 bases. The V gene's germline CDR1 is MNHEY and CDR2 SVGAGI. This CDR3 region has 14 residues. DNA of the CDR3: TGTGCCAGCAGGGCGGGGGGGCTCAACACTGAAGCTTTCTTT. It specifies CASRAGGLNTEAFF.

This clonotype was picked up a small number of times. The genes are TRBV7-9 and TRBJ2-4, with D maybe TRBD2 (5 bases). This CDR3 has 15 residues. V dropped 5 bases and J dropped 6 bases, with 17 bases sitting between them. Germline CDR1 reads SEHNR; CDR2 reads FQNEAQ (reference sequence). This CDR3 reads CASSRTSGRGNIQYF. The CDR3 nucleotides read TGTGCCAGCAGCCGGACCTCCGGACGGGGAAACATTCAGTACTTC.

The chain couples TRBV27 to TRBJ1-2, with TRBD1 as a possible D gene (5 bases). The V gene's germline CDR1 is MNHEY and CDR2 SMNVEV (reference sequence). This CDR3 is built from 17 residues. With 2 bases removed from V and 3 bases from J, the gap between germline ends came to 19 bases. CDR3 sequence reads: CASSLGQGHPSYYGYTF. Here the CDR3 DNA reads TGTGCCAGCAGTTTAGGTCAGGGTCATCCCTCCTACTATGGCTACACCTTC.

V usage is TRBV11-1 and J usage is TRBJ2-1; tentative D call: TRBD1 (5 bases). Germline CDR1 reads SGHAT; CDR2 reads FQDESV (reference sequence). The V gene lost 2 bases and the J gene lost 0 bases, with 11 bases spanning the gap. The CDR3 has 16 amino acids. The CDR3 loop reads CASSLWGEVSYNEQFF. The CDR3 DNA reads TGTGCCAGCAGCTTATGGGGCGAAGTCTCCTACAATGAGCAGTTCTTC.

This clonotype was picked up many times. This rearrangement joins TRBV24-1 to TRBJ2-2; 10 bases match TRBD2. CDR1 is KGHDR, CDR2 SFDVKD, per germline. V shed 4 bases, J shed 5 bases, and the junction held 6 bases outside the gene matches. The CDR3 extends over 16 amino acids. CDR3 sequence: CATSDPASGGTGELFF. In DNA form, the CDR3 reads TGTGCCACCAGTGACCCCGCTAGCGGGGGTACCGGGGAGCTGTTTTTT.

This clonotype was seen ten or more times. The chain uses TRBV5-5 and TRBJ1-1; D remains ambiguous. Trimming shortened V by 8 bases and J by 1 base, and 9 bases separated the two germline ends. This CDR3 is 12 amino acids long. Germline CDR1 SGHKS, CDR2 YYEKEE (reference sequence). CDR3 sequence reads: CARHRPNTEAFF. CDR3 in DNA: TGTGCCAGACACCGCCCGAACACTGAAGCTTTCTTT.